This TCR beta chain was retrieved from a study of CXCR3-negative and CXCR3-positive naive CD8 T cells. Among CD8+ T cells, naive ones were CD45RO-CCR7+CD27+CD95-. The CDR3 consists of 15 residues. The germline V gene has CDR1 SEHNR and CDR2 FQNEAQ (reference sequence). Measured by frequency, this clonotype is medium-sized. What it recognizes is unknown. Study-wide points: The study found more hydrophobic TRB CDR3s in CXCR3-positive naive cells than in CXCR3-negative naive cells. Diversity in memory CD8+ cells fell much lower than the comparably high levels seen in both naive subsets.

With UMI labels, 5' RACE was used to prepare the TRB cDNA libraries. From the 5' RACE reads, TCRdb lists one entry per CDR3 protein and no DNA. The sample includes about 5,700 distinct CDR3 sequences. The source material was naive CXCR3+ CD8+ T cells from blood. As to subset: CD45RO-CCR7+CD27+CD95- naive CD8+ T cells expressing CXCR3 (TNR3+). The chain links TRBV7-9 to TRBJ2-5; without DNA, the TCRdb call of TRBD2 cannot be checked. The sequence came from a human donor in good health. Some clones in this sample may be carry-over from other donors' samples. Here the CDR3 reads CASSLGVAGGETQYF.